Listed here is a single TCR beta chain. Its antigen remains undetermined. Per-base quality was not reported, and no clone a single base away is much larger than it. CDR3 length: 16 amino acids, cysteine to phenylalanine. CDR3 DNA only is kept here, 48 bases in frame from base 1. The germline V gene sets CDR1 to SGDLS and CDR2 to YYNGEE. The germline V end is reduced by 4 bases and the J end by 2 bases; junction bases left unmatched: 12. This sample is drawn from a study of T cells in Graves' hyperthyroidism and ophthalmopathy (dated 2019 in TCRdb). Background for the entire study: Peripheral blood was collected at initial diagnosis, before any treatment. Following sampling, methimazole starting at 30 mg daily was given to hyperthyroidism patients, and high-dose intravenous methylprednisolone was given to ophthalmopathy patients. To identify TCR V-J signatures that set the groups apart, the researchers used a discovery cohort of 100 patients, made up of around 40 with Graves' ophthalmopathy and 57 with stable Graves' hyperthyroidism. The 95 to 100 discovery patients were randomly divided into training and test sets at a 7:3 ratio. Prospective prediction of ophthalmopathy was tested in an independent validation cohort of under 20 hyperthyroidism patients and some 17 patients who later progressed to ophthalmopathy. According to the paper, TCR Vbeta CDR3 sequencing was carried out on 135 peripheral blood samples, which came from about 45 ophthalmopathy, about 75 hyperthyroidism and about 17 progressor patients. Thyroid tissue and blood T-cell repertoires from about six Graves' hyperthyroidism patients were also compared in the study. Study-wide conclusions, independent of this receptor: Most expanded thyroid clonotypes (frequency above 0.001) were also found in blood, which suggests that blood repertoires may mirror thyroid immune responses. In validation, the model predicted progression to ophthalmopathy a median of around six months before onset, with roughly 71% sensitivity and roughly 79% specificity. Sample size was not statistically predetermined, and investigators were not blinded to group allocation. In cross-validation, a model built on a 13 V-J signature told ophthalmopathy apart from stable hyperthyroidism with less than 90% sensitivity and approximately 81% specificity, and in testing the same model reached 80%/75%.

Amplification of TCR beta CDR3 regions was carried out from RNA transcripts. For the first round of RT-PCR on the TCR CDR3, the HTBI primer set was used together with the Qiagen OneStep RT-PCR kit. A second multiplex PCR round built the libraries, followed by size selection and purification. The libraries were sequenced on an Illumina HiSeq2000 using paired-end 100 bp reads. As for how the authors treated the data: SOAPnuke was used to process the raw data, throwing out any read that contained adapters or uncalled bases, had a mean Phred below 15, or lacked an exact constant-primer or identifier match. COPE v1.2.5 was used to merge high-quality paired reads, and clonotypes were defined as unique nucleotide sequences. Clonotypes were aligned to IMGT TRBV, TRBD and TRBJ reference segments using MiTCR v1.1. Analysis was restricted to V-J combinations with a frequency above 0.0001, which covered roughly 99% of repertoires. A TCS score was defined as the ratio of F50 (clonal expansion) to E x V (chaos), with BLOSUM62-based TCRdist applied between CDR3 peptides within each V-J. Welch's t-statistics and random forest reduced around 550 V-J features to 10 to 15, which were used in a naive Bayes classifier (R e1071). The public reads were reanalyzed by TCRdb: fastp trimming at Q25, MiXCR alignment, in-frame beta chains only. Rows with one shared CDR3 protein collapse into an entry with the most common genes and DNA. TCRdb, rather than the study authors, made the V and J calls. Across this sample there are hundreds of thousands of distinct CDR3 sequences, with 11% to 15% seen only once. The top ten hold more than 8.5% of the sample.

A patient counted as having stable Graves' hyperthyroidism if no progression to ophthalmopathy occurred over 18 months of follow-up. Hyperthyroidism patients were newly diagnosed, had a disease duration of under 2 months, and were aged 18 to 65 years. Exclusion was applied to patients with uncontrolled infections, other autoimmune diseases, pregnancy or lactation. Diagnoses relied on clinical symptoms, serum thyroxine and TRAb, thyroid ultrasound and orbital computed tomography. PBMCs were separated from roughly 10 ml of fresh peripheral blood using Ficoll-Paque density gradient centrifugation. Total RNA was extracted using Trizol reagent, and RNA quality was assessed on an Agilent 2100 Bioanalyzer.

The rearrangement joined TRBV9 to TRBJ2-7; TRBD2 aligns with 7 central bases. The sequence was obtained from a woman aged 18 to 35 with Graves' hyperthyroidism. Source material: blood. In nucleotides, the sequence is TGTGCCAGCAGCCCCTCCGGGAGGACTTCAGCCTACGAGCAGTACTTC. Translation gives CASSPSGRTSAYEQYF. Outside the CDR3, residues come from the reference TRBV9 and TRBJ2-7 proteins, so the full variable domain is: DSGVTQTPKHLITATGQRVTLRCSPRSGDLSVYWYQQSLDQGLQFLIQYYNGEERAKGNILERFSAQQFPDLHSELNLSSLELGDSALYFCASSPSGRTSAYEQYFGPGTRLTVT.